Following are 15 T cell receptor beta chains from one sample sequenced in a study of siplizumab effects on memory and regulatory T cells. The protocol was immunoSEQ multiplex PCR, while the TCRdb copy is restricted to in-frame clones and leaves out a portion. Among around 100,000 clones listed, around 90% were seen once. Sequenced: Tregs sorted from blood. The source of these receptors is a human donor in good health.

V and J are TRBV15 and TRBJ2-7; TRBD2 might be the D (5 bases). V lost 0 bases and J 4 bases, leaving 13 bases between the germline ends. The CDR3 contains 15 residues. The V gene's germline CDR1 is LNHNV and CDR2 YYDKDF (reference sequence). CDR3 region: CATSRERVFGYEQYF. CDR3 in DNA: TGTGCCACCAGCAGAGAGAGGGTGTTTGGATACGAGCAGTACTTC.

This clone has more than one count but fewer than ten. The chain carries TRBV5-1 and TRBJ1-1; D gene ambiguous. The CDR3 covers 11 residues. Germline V CDR1 and CDR2: SGHRS, YFSETQ. V gave up 3 bases and J gave up 1 base, with 1 base separating them. The CDR3 DNA is TGCGCCAGCAGCTCGAACACTGAAGCTTTCTTT. Amino acids: CASSSNTEAFF.

This clone has just a few counts. The chain uses TRBV27 and TRBJ2-3; tentatively, D is TRBD2 (5 bases). V was clipped by 0 bases and J by 1 base, with 11 bases between them. The germline gives CDR1 MNHEY, CDR2 SMNVEV (reference sequence). CDR3 length: 16 amino acids. CDR3 nucleotides: TGTGCCAGCAGTTTATCGAGGCGGGCCCGCACAGATACGCAGTATTTT. This translates into CASSLSRRARTDTQYF.

The chain has TRBV19 and TRBJ2-1; D not certain. V lost 7 bases and J 5 bases, leaving 12 bases between the germline ends. The V gene's germline CDR1 is LNHDA and CDR2 SQIVND (reference sequence). This CDR3 is built from 13 residues. The CDR3 loop reads CASKPRSNNEQFF. CDR3 DNA sequence: TGTGCCAGTAAACCTCGATCCAACAATGAGCAGTTCTTC.

This clone came up once. The rearrangement joins TRBV27 to TRBJ2-4; 7 bases fit TRBD2. Trimming took 8 bases from V and 0 from J; bases not matched to a gene: 1. The germline CDR1 and CDR2 sequences are MNHEY and SMNVEV (reference sequence). The CDR3 has 13 residues. The CDR3 region has the DNA TGTGCCAGCGGGGGGGTAGCCAAAAACATTCAGTACTTC. Its translation: CASGGVAKNIQYF.

The rearrangement uses TRBV5-1 and TRBJ1-4; D gene ambiguous. Germline loops: CDR1 SGHRS, CDR2 YFSETQ. This CDR3 region has 12 residues. Trimming left V 4 bases short and J 8 bases short, with 9 bases between. Here the CDR3 DNA reads TGCGCCAGCAGCGGAAGCCAGGAAAAACTGTTTTTT. Translating gives CASSGSQEKLFF.

This clone was seen only once. The gene calls are TRBV30 and TRBJ1-5, with TRBD1 as a possible D gene (6 bases). There are 13 residues in the CDR3. The V end was cut by 1 base, the J end by 4 bases, with 8 bases between. Looked up from germline, CDR1 is GTSNPN and CDR2 is SVGIG (reference sequence). CDR3 protein: CAWSGQGNQPQHF. CDR3 nucleotide sequence: TGTGCCTGGAGTGGGCAGGGGAATCAGCCCCAGCATTTT.

The chain has TRBV4-2 and TRBJ2-7; 15 bases fit TRBD2. The CDR3 contains 19 residues. Trimming at V came to 0 bases and at J to 1 base, leaving 7 bases not matched to a gene. CDR1 and CDR2 from the germline V gene are LGHNA and YNFKEQ. The CDR3 coding sequence is TGTGCCAGCAGCCAAGATAGGGGACTAGCGGGAGGAAGGTCCTACGAGCAGTACTTC. It yields the protein CASSQDRGLAGGRSYEQYF.

The genes are TRBV29-1 and TRBJ2-5, with D uncertain. Trimming took off 4 bases at V and 1 base at J, with 10 bases between the two ends. CDR1 and CDR2 (germline): SQVTM, ANQGSEA. There are 13 residues in the CDR3. CDR3 loop: CSVGGSGQETQYF. DNA of the CDR3: TGCAGCGTTGGAGGCTCCGGCCAAGAGACCCAGTACTTC.

V gene TRBV2 combines with J gene TRBJ2-4, with 12 bases fitting TRBD1. With V trimmed by 7 bases and J by 5 bases, 6 bases remained unmatched. The CDR3 is 15 amino acids. Per the germline V gene, CDR1 is SNHLY and CDR2 is FYNNEI. In DNA, the CDR3 is TGTGCCAGCAACCGCGGGACAGGGGGCGAAAACATTCAGTACTTC. Translating it yields CASNRGTGGENIQYF. The variable domain in full, with the rest retrieved from reference TRBV2 and TRBJ2-4, is EPEVTQTPSHQVTQMGQEVILRCVPISNHLYFYWYRQILGQKVEFLVSFYNNEISEKSEIFDDQFSVERPDGSNFTLKIRSTKLEDSAMYFCASNRGTGGENIQYFGAGTRLSVL.

The chain joins TRBV6-1 to TRBJ1-2; no clear D. This CDR3 contains 14 residues. Trimming shortened V by 2 bases and J by 5 bases, and 12 bases separated the two germline ends. Germline V CDR1 and CDR2: MNHNS, SASEGT. For the CDR3, the DNA is TGTGCCAGCAGTGAAAGGTCAGAGACTTATGGCTACACCTTC. It yields the protein CASSERSETYGYTF.

The chain joins TRBV29-1 to TRBJ2-1; tentatively, D is TRBD1 (6 bases). This CDR3 is built from 11 residues. The germline V gene has CDR1 SQVTM and CDR2 ANQGSEA. Trimming shortened V by 5 bases and J by 7 bases, and 9 bases separated the two germline ends. The CDR3 loop reads CSVRTVNEQFF. CDR3 coding DNA: TGCAGCGTTCGGACAGTGAATGAGCAGTTCTTC.

V is TRBV15 and J is TRBJ2-3; D is undetermined. Germline V gene sequence: CDR1 LNHNV, CDR2 YYDKDF (reference sequence). The CDR3 has 16 residues. V was pared by 0 bases and J by 4 bases, with 14 bases between. The CDR3 here is CATSREGTPHPDTQYF. The CDR3 bases are TGTGCCACCAGCAGAGAGGGCACCCCCCACCCAGATACGCAGTATTTT.

CDR3 amino acids: CASSEGHEKLFF. The CDR3 coding sequence is TGTGCCAGTTCGGAGGGACATGAAAAACTGTTTTTT. The V gene is TRBV19, the J gene TRBJ1-4, with a tentative D call TRBD1 (5 bases). Trimming left V 8 bases short and J 6 bases short, with 10 bases between. The CDR3 sequence is 12 residues long. CDR1 LNHDA and CDR2 SQIVND come from the germline V gene (reference sequence).

This chain uses TRBV10-3 with TRBJ2-3; D not certain. Per the germline V gene, CDR1 is ENHRY and CDR2 is SYGVKD. Deletions cut 3 bases from V and 0 bases from J, with 10 bases between. This CDR3 comprises 15 residues. The CDR3 loop is CAISEREPSTDTQYF. The CDR3 DNA reads as TGTGCCATCAGTGAACGAGAACCTAGCACAGATACGCAGTATTTT.